This T cell receptor beta chain comes out of a study of beta chain features in type 1 diabetes. Looking at the study overall: Examination covered some 110,000,000 sorted cells spanning all samples.

Reverse transcribing all isolated RNA meant expressed TCRB transcripts were sequenced. The assay was immunoSEQ multiplex PCR, and TCRdb's table has in-frame clones only and misses some. The table shows hundreds of thousands of clones, with 11% to 15% occurring only once. Study results and caveats: Type 1 diabetes patients showed a moderate but significant shortening of TCRB CDR3s in all four CD4+ subsets. VDJ junctions in type 1 diabetes patients carried more deletions and fewer insertions.

Details on this clone: Its specificity is unknown.

Deletions cut 0 bases from V and 5 bases from J, with 14 bases between. CDR3 length: 15 amino acids. CDR1 and CDR2 from the germline V gene are MNHEY and SVGAGI. The genes are TRBV6-5 and TRBJ2-7; D possibly matches TRBD1 or TRBD2 (5 bases each). Sample: naive CD4+ T cells from blood. The sequence derives from a man aged 18 to 29 with type 1 diabetes. The CDR3 here is CASSYSGPLGDEQYF. The CDR3 nucleotides are TGTGCCAGCAGTTACTCGGGGCCCCTGGGGGACGAGCAGTACTTC.